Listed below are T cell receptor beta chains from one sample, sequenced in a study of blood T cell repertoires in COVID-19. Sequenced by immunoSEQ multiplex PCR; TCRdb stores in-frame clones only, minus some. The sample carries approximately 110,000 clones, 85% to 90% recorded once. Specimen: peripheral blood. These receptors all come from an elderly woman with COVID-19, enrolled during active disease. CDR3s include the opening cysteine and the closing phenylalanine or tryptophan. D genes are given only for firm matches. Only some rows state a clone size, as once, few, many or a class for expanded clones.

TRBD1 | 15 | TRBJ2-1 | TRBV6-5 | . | TGTGCCAGCAGTTCGACAGGGGAGTCCTACAATGAGCAGTTCTTC | CASSSTGESYNEQFF
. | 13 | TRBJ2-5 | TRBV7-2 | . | TGTGCCAGCAGCGGAGGGGTGGAGGGGACCCAGTACTTC | CASSGGVEGTQYF
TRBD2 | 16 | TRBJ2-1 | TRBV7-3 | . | TGTGCCAGCAGCCCCCCCCGACTAGCCCCTCCCCATGAGCAGTTCTTC | CASSPPRLAPPHEQFF
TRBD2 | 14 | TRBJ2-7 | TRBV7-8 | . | TGTGCCAGCAGCGAACGGACTAGCTCCTACGAGCAGTACTTC | CASSERTSSYEQYF
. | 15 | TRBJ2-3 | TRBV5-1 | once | TGCGCCAGCAGCTTCCCACTTGCTAGCACAGATACGCAGTATTTT | CASSFPLASTDTQYF
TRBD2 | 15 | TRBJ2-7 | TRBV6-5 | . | TGTGCCAGCCGATTAGCGGCTAGCGGGAGAGGTGAGCAGTACTTC | CASRLAASGRGEQYF
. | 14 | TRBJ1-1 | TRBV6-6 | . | TGTGCCAGCAGTTACGGAGGGACGAACACTGAAGCTTTCTTT | CASSYGGTNTEAFF
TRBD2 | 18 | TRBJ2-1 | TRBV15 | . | TGTGCCACCAGCAGAGATAGCCTAGCGGGAGGACTACGGGATGAGCAGTTCTTC | CATSRDSLAGGLRDEQFF
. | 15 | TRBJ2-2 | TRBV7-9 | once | TGTGCCAGCAACTCGGTCGCAGGCGTCTCCGGGGAGCTGTTTTTT | CASNSVAGVSGELFF
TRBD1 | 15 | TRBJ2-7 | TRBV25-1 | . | TGTGCCAGCAGTGAACCGGGACAGCTATCCTACGAGCAGTACTTC | CASSEPGQLSYEQYF
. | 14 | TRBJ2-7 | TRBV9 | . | TGTGCCAGCAGCGTAGGAGTTTCAGGTTACGAGCAGTACTTC | CASSVGVSGYEQYF
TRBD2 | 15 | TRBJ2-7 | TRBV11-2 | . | TGTGCCAGCAGCCCAACTAGCGGGGGATCCTACGAGCAGTACTTC | CASSPTSGGSYEQYF
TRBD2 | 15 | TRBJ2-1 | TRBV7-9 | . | TGTGCCAGCAGCTTAGCGGGAGGGGAGTACAATGAGCAGTTCTTC | CASSLAGGEYNEQFF
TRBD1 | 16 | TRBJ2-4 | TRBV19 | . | TGTGCCAGTACTTCCCCGGGACAGGGGGCCAAAAACATTCAGTACTTC | CASTSPGQGAKNIQYF
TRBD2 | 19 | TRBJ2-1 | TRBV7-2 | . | TGTGCCAGCAGCTTAACTAGCGGGAAATCGAGAGTAGCCTACAATGAGCAGTTCTTC | CASSLTSGKSRVAYNEQFF
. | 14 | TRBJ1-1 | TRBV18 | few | TGTGCCAGCTCACCCAACGCAGGGGAAACTGAAGCTTTCTTT | CASSPNAGETEAFF
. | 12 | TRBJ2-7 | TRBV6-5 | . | TGTGCCAGCGGTCGTCGCGTCGGCGAGCAGTACTTC | CASGRRVGEQYF
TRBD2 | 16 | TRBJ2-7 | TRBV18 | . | TGTGCCAGCTCACCACCGAATAGCGGGAGACGCTACGAGCAGTACTTC | CASSPPNSGRRYEQYF
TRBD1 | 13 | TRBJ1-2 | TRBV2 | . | TGTGCCAGCAGAGCCGGGACAGACGGCGGCTACACCTTC | CASRAGTDGGYTF
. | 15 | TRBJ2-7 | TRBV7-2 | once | TGTGCCAGCAGCTTAGGTTTCGGGGGGCTCTACGAGCAGTACTTC | CASSLGFGGLYEQYF
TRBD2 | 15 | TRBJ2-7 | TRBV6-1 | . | TGTGCCAGCAGTGAAGGACTAGCGGACTCCTACGAGCAGTACTTC | CASSEGLADSYEQYF
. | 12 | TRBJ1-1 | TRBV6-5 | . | TGTGCCAGCAGTTACCCGCTCGAGGAAGCTTTCTTT | CASSYPLEEAFF
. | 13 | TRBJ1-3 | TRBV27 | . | TGTGCCAGCAGGCCAACTACTGGAAACACCATATATTTT | CASRPTTGNTIYF
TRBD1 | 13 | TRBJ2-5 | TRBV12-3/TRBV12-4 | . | TGTGCCAGCAGTTTGACAGGGATGGAGACCCAGTACTTC | CASSLTGMETQYF
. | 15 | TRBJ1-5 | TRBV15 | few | TGTGCCACCAGCAGAGATTCCAGGGACAATCAGCCCCAGCATTTT | CATSRDSRDNQPQHF
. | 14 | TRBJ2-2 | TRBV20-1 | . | TGCAGTGCTAGTTTTAGCTACTACACCGGGGAGCTATTTTTT | CSASFSYYTGELFF
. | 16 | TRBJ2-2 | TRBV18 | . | TGTGCCAGCTCACCAGTAGCGGAGGCGAACACCGGGGAGCTGTTTTTT | CASSPVAEANTGELFF
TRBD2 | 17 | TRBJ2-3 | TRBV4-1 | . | TGCGCCAGCAGCCTGAGTCCTAGCGGGAGTGCCTCAGATACGCAGTATTTT | CASSLSPSGSASDTQYF
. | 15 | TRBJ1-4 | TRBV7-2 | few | TGTGCCAGCAGCTTAGCGAACAGGCCTAATGAAAAACTGTTTTTT | CASSLANRPNEKLFF
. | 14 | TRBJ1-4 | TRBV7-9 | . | TGTGCCAGCAGCTTGTGGAGTAGAGATGAAAAACTGTTTTTT | CASSLWSRDEKLFF
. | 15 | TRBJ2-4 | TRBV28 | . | TGTGCCAGCAGTCCATCAAGCGTCGGGGGAAACATTCAGTACTTC | CASSPSSVGGNIQYF
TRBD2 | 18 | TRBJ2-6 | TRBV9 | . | TGTGCCAGCAGCGCTGTAGCGGGAGGGCCTTCTGGGGCCAACGTCCTGACTTTC | CASSAVAGGPSGANVLTF
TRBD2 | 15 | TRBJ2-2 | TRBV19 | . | TGTGCCAGTAGCGAGCGGGGGGGCATCACCGGGGAGCTGTTTTTT | CASSERGGITGELFF
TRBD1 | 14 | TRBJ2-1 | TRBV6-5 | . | TGTGCCAGCAGTTACTTCCCAGGGGGCTATGAGCAGTTCTTC | CASSYFPGGYEQFF
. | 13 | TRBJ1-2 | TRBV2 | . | TGTGCCAGCAGTCCTACAGAGAACTATGGCTACACCTTC | CASSPTENYGYTF
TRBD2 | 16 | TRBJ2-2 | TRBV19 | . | TGTGCCAGTAGTATCTCTCCGGGACTAGTCGCCGGGGAGCTGTTTTTT | CASSISPGLVAGELFF
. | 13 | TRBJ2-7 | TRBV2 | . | TGTGCCAGCATGTCATACAGGACATACGAGCAGTACTTC | CASMSYRTYEQYF
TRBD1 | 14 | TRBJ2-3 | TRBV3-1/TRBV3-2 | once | TGTGCCAGCCGTTCCAGGGGGATGACAGATACGCAGTATTTT | CASRSRGMTDTQYF
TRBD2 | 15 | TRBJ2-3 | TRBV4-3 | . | TGCGCCAGCAGCCGAACCGGGACTAGTTTCACTACGCAGTATTTT | CASSRTGTSFTTQYF
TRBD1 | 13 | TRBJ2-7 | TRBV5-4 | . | TGTGCCAGCAGCCCCCGGGACAGAAGGGAGCAGTACTTC | CASSPRDRREQYF